This T cell receptor (beta chain) was observed in a study of blood T cell repertoires in COVID-19. The V gene lost 1 base and the J gene lost 2 bases, with 11 bases spanning the gap. The CDR3 contains 15 residues. The germline CDR1 and CDR2 sequences are SGHVS and FQNEAQ. Assay: immunoSEQ multiplex PCR; the TCRdb copy retains only in-frame clones and omits some. The sample has 150,000 to 200,000 clones, over 80% seen once. This clone was observed many times. The TCR comes from a man in his 70s who had recovered from COVID-19. Sequences were obtained from peripheral blood. This chain joins TRBV7-8 and TRBJ1-1; no clear D gene. Written as DNA, the CDR3 is TGTGCCAGCAGCTTAGAGAGAGGGCCAAACACTGAAGCTTTCTTT. Its translation: CASSLERGPNTEAFF.